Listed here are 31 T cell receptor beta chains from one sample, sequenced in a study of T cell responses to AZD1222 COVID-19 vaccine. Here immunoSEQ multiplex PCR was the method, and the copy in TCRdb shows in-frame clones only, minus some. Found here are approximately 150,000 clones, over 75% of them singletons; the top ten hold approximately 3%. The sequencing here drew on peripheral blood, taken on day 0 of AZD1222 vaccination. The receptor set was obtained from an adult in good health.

CDR3 sequence: CASSLVGIRSYEQYF. In nucleotides, the CDR3 is TGTGCCAGCAGTTTAGTCGGGATTCGGAGCTACGAGCAGTACTTC. V gene TRBV27 combines with J gene TRBJ2-7; D possibly corresponds to TRBD2 (5 bases). Germline V gene data show CDR1 as MNHEY and CDR2 as SMNVEV (reference sequence). V was shortened by 2 bases and J by 3 bases, with 14 bases between the two germline ends. The CDR3 runs 15 residues.

The CDR3 DNA follows: TGTGCCAGCAGCCCGACTAGCGGGGGGTTAGGTGAGCAGTTCTTC. Translation: CASSPTSGGLGEQFF. The chain has TRBV6-5 and TRBJ2-1; 13 nucleotides line up with TRBD2. Germline trimming cut 6 bases from V and 9 bases from J; bases unmatched to any gene: 8. Germline CDR1 MNHEY, CDR2 SVGAGI. The CDR3 extends over 15 amino acids.

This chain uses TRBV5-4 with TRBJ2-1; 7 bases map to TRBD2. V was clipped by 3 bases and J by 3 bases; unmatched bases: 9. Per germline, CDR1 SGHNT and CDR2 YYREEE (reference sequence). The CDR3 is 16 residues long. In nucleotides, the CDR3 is TGTGCCAGCAGCTCGGGCTCGGGGAGGGGCTACAATGAGCAGTTCTTC. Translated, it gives CASSSGSGRGYNEQFF.

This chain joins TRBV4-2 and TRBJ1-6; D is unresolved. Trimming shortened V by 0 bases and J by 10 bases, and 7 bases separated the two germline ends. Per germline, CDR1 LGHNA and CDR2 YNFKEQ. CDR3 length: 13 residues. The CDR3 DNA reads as TGTGCCAGCAGCCAAGAGGGTGAGTCACCCCTCCACTTT. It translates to CASSQEGESPLHF.

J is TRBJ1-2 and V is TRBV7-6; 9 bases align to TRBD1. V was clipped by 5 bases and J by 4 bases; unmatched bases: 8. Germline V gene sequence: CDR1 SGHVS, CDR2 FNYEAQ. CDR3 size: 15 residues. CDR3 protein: CASSLTGQGVYGYTF. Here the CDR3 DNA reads TGTGCCAGCAGCCTCACGGGACAGGGAGTCTATGGCTACACCTTC. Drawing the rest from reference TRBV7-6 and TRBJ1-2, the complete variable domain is GAGVSQSPRYKVTKRGQDVALRCDPISGHVSLYWYRQALGQGPEFLTYFNYEAQQDKSGLPNDRFSAERPEGSISTLTIQRTEQRDSAMYRCASSLTGQGVYGYTFGSGTRLTVV.

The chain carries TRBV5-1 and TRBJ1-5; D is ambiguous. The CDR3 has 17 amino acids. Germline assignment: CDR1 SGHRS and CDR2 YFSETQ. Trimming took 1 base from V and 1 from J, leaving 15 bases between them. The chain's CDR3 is CASSLLPPGVSNQPQHF. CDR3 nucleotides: TGCGCCAGCAGCTTGCTGCCCCCTGGGGTAAGCAATCAGCCCCAGCATTTT.

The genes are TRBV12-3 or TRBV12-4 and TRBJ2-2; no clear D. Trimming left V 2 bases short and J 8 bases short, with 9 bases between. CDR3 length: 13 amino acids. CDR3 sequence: CASSLQIGGELFF. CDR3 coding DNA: TGTGCCAGCAGTTTACAGATCGGGGGGGAGCTGTTTTTT.

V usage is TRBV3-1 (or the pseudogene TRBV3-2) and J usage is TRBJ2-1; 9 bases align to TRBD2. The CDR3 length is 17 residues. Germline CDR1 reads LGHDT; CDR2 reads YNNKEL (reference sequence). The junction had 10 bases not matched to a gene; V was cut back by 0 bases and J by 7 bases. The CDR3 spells CASSQDPRGGANNEQFF. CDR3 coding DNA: TGTGCCAGCAGCCAAGATCCCCGCGGGGGGGCGAATAATGAGCAGTTCTTC.

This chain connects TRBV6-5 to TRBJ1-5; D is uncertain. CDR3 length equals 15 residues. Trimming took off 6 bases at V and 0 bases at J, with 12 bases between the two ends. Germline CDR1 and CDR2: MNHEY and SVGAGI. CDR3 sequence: CASSGAVDSNQPQHF. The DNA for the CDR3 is TGTGCCAGCAGCGGTGCGGTCGATAGCAATCAGCCCCAGCATTTT.

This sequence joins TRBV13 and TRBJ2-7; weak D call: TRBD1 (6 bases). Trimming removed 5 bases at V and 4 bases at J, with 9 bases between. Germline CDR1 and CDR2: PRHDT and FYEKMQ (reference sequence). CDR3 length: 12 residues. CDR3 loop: CASSPQGYEQYF. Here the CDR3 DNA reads TGTGCCAGCAGCCCACAGGGTTACGAGCAGTACTTC.

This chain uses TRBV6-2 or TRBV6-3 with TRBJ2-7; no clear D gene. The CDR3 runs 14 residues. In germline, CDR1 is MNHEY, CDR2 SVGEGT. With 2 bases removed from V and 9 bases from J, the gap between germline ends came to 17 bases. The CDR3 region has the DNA TGTGCCAGCAGTTACAGCAGCCCACACGCCGGGCAGTACTTC. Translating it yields CASSYSSPHAGQYF.

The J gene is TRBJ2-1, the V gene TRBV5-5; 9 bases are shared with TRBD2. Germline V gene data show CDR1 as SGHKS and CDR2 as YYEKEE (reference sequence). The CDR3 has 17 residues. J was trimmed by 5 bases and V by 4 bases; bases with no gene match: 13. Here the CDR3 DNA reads TGTGCCAGCAGCGGGATAGCGGGGGCCATGACGAACAATGAGCAGTTCTTC. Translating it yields CASSGIAGAMTNNEQFF.

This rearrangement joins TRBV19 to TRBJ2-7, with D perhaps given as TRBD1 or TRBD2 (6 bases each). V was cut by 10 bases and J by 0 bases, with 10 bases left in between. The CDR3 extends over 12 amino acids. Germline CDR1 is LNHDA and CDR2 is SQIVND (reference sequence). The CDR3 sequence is CATGGLSYEQYF. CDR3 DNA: TGTGCCACCGGGGGCCTCTCCTACGAGCAGTACTTC.

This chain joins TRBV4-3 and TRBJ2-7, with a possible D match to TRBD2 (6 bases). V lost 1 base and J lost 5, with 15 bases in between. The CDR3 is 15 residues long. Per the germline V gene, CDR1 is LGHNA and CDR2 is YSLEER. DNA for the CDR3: TGCGCCAGCAGCCAAGGTCCCCCAGGGAGGCACGAGCAGTACTTC. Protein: CASSQGPPGRHEQYF.

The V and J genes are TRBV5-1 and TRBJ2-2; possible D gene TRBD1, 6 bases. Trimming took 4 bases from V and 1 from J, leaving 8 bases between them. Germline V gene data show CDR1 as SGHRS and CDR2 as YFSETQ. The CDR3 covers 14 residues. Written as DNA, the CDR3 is TGCGCCAGCAGCCTGGGACAGAACACCGGGGAGCTGTTTTTT. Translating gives CASSLGQNTGELFF.

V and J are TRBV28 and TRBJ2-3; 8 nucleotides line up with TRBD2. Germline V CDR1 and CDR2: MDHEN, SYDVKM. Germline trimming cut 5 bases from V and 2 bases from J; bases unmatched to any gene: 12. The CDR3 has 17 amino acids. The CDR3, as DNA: TGTGCCAGCAGTCCGTTGAGCGGGGGTCACCTCACAGATACGCAGTATTTT. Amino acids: CASSPLSGGHLTDTQYF.

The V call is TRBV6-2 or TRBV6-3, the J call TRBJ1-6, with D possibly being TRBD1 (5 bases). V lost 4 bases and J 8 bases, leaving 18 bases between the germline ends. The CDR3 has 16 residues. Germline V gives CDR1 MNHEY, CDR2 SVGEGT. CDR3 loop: CASSFTGPINYSPLHF. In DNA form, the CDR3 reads TGTGCCAGCAGTTTCACGGGACCCATTAATTATTCACCCCTCCACTTT.

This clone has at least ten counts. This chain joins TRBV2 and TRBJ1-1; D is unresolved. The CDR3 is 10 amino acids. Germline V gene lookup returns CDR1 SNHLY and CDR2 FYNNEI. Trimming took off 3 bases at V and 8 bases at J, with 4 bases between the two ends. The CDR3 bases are TGTGCCAGCAGTGAGGGGGAAGCTTTCTTT. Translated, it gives CASSEGEAFF. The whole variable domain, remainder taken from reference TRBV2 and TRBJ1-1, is EPEVTQTPSHQVTQMGQEVILRCVPISNHLYFYWYRQILGQKVEFLVSFYNNEISEKSEIFDDQFSVERPDGSNFTLKIRSTKLEDSAMYFCASSEGEAFFGQGTRLTVV.

The CDR3 region is CASSLDRGSEAFF. The CDR3 region has the DNA TGTGCCAGCAGTCTGGACAGGGGCTCTGAAGCTTTCTTT. The chain couples TRBV6-5 to TRBJ1-1, with 9 bases aligning to TRBD1. Losses at the gene ends were 5 bases for V and 6 bases for J; bases not matched to a gene: 4. Germline V lookup: CDR1 MNHEY, CDR2 SVGAGI. There are 13 residues in the CDR3.

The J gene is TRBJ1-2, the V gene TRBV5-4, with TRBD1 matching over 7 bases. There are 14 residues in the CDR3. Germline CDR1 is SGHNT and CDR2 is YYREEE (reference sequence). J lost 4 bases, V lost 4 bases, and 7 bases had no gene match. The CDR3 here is CASSVLTGTYGYTF. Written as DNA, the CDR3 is TGTGCCAGCAGCGTACTGACAGGGACCTATGGCTACACCTTC.

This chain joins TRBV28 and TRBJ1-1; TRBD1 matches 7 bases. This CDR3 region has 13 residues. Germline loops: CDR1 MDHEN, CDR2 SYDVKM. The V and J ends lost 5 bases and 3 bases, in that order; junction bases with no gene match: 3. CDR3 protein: CASSQGVHTEAFF. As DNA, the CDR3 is TGTGCCAGCAGTCAGGGGGTTCACACTGAAGCTTTCTTT.

In DNA form, the CDR3 reads TGTGCCAGCAGCTTATCCGACATCTCCTACGAGCAGTACTTC. It specifies CASSLSDISYEQYF. The gene calls are TRBV7-4 and TRBJ2-7; D gene uncertain. Germline CDR1 SGHVT, CDR2 SQSDAQ. The CDR3 runs 14 residues. Trimming took off 2 bases at V and 0 bases at J, with 8 bases between the two ends.

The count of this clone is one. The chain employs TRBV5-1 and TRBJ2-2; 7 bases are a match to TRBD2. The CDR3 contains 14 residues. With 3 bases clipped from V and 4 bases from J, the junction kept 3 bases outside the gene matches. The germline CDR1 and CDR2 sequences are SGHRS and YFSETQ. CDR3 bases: TGCGCCAGCAGCTGGCAGCGGGGCACCGGGGAGCTGTTTTTT. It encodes CASSWQRGTGELFF.

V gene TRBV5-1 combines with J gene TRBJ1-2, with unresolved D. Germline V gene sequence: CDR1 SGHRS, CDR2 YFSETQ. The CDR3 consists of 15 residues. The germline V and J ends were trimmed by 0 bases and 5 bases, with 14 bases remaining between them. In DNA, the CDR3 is TGCGCCAGCAGCTTGGGTCAGACTCTTGAATATGGCTACACCTTC. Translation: CASSLGQTLEYGYTF.

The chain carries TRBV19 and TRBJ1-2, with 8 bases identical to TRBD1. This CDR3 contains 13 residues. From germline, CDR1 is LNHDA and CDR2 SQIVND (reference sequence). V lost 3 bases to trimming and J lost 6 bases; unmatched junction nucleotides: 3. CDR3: CASSMTGVDGYTF. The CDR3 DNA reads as TGTGCCAGTAGTATGACAGGGGTCGATGGCTACACCTTC. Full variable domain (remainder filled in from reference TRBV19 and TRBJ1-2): DGGITQSPKYLFRKEGQNVTLSCEQNLNHDAMYWYRQDPGQGLRLIYYSQIVNDFQKGDIAEGYSVSREKKESFPLTVTSAQKNPTAFYLCASSMTGVDGYTFGSGTRLTVV.

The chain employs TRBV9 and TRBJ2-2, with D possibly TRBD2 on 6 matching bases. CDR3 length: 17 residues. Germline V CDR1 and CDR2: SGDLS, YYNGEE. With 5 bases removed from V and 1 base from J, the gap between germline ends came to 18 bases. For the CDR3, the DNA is TGTGCCAGCAGTCCTAACAAATTAGCGGAGAACACCGGGGAGCTGTTTTTT. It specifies CASSPNKLAENTGELFF.

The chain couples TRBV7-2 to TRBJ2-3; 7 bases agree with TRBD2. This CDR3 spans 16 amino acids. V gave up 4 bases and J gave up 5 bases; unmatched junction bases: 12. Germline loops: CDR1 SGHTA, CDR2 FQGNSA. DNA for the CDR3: TGTGCCAGCAGCTCGGGCTCTAGGGGAGGGCGAGATACGCAGTATTTT. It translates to CASSSGSRGGRDTQYF.

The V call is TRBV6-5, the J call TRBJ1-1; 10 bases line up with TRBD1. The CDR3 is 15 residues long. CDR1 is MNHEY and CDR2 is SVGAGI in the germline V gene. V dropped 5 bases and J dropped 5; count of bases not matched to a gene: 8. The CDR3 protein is CASSPLTGGATEAFF. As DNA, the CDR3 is TGTGCCAGCAGTCCCCTGACAGGGGGCGCGACTGAAGCTTTCTTT.

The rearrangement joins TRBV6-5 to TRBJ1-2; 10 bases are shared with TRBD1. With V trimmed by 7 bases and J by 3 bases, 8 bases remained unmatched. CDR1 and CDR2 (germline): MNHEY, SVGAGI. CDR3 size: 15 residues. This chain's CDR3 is CASNSGTGAYYGYTF. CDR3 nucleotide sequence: TGTGCCAGCAACTCCGGGACAGGGGCATACTATGGCTACACCTTC.

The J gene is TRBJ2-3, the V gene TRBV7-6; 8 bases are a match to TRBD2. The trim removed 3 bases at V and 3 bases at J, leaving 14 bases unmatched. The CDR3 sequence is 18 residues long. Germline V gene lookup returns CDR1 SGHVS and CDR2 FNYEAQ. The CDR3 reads CASSLAKRGSAQTDTQYF. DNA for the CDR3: TGTGCCAGCAGCTTGGCCAAGCGGGGGTCCGCCCAAACAGATACGCAGTATTTT.

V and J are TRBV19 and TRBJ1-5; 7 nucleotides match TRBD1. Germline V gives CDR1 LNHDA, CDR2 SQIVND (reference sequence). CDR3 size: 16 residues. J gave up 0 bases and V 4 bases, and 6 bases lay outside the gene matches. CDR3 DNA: TGTGCCAGTAGTAGGGAGACAGGGTATAGCAATCAGCCCCAGCATTTT. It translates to CASSRETGYSNQPQHF. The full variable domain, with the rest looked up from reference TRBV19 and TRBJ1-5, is DGGITQSPKYLFRKEGQNVTLSCEQNLNHDAMYWYRQDPGQGLRLIYYSQIVNDFQKGDIAEGYSVSREKKESFPLTVTSAQKNPTAFYLCASSRETGYSNQPQHFGDGTRLSIL.